This TCR beta chain emerged from a study of blood T cell repertoires in COVID-19. Study as a whole: Sample material is recorded as cDNA or gDNA derived from T cells, B-cell-depleted T cells, or PBMCs.

The CDR3 consists of 15 residues. Germline V gene sequence: CDR1 SGHRS, CDR2 YFSETQ. J was trimmed by 6 bases and V by 6 bases; bases with no gene match: 7. Here immunoSEQ multiplex PCR was the method, and the copy in TCRdb shows in-frame clones only, minus some. The table records fewer than 200,000 clones, 70% to 90% of them present only once. The receptor comes from a man in his fifties or sixties with active or convalescent COVID-19. The chain links TRBV5-1 to TRBJ1-6, with 9 nucleotides matching TRBD1. The source material was peripheral blood. CDR3 bases: TGCGCCAGCAAAGAACAGGGGGCAGGTAATTCACCCCTCCACTTT. Translating gives CASKEQGAGNSPLHF.